Shown below are 32 T cell receptor beta chains from a single sample sequenced in a study of response to subunit inactivated influenza vaccine. Each CDR3 protein is one row after TCRdb ran MiXCR on the RT-PCR reads. The sample contains hundreds of thousands of distinct CDR3 sequences, around 11% of which appear only once. The sequencing here drew on PBMCs from blood, taken on the day of vaccination. Receptors originate from a man aged 50-60 years who received an inactivated influenza vaccine.

The V gene is TRBV29-1, the J gene TRBJ2-3; 9 positions match TRBD2. CDR1 is SQVTM and CDR2 is ANQGSEA in the germline V gene. The CDR3 is 15 residues long. Trimming at V came to 3 bases and at J to 7 bases, leaving 11 bases not matched to a gene. CDR3 in DNA: TGCAGCGTTGAGACGGCGGGACTAGCTTTTTATACGCAGTATTTT. Translating it yields CSVETAGLAFYTQYF.

The sample holds many counts of this clonotype. A read error may account for a junction end that differs from germline. The V gene is TRBV10-3, the J gene TRBJ2-1; D not certain. CDR3 length: 11 residues. Germline values: CDR1 ENHRY, CDR2 SYGVKD. DNA of the CDR3: TGTGCCATCGGCTCCAACAATGAGCAGTTCTTC. It is translated as CAIGSNNEQFF.

In this sample, this clonotype turned up a few times. The rearrangement joins TRBV10-3 to TRBJ2-1; D gene uncertain. Between the trimmed V and J ends, which lost 3 bases and 4 bases, there was a span of 10 bases. The CDR3 sequence is 14 residues long. The germline V gene has CDR1 ENHRY and CDR2 SYGVKD. CDR3 residues: CAISEQQKYNEQFF. For the CDR3, the DNA is TGTGCCATCAGTGAACAGCAAAAATACAATGAGCAGTTCTTC.

The chain joins TRBV28 to TRBJ2-1, with 8 bases that match TRBD1. The length of the CDR3 is 15 residues. The J segment lost 0 bases and the V segment lost 5 bases, leaving 3 bases of the junction unmatched. Per the germline V gene, CDR1 is MDHEN and CDR2 is SYDVKM. This CDR3 is CASSLTGDSYNEQFF. The CDR3, as DNA: TGTGCCAGCAGTCTGACAGGGGACTCCTACAATGAGCAGTTCTTC.

This clonotype turned up a few times. The V gene is TRBV7-9, the J gene TRBJ2-3, with D perhaps matching TRBD1 (6 bases). CDR1 is SEHNR, CDR2 FQNEAQ, per germline (reference sequence). This CDR3 is 14 amino acids long. Trimming took 4 bases from V and 0 from J, leaving 8 bases between them. The chain's CDR3 is CASSWDTSTDTQYF. CDR3 nucleotide sequence: TGTGCCAGCAGCTGGGACACCAGCACAGATACGCAGTATTTT.

This clonotype has only a few counts. This sequence joins TRBV5-1 and TRBJ1-6; the D is unclear. CDR1 SGHRS and CDR2 YFSETQ come from the germline V gene. Trimming left V 4 bases short and J 10 bases short, with 12 bases between. The CDR3 consists of 13 residues. This CDR3 is CASSVQRMSPLHF. The CDR3 DNA sequence: TGCGCCAGCAGCGTGCAAAGAATGTCACCCCTCCACTTT.

The chain is built from TRBV4-1 and TRBJ1-4, with D perhaps matching TRBD1 (6 bases). The CDR3 runs 15 residues. Germline CDR1 MGHRA, CDR2 YSYEKL. V lost 4 bases and J lost 0, with 9 bases in between. The CDR3 here is CASSRTGTTNEKLFF. DNA for the CDR3: TGCGCCAGCAGCCGAACAGGGACAACTAATGAAAAACTGTTTTTT.

This clonotype was detected ten times or more. The chain recombines TRBV29-1 with TRBJ2-5; D is perhaps TRBD1 or TRBD2 (5 bases each). Germline CDR1 reads SQVTM; CDR2 reads ANQGSEA. The ends were cut back, 6 bases at V and 5 bases at J, with 19 bases in the middle. CDR3 length equals 14 residues. Written as DNA, the CDR3 is TGCAGCGTCGTCTGGGACCCCCTGGCGGAGACCCAGTACTTC. Translating it yields CSVVWDPLAETQYF. The full variable domain, completed using reference TRBV29-1 and TRBJ2-5, is SAVISQKPSRDICQRGTSLTIQCQVDSQVTMMFWYRQQPGQSLTLIATANQGSEATYESGFVIDKFPISRPNLTFSTLTVSNMSPEDSSIYLCSVVWDPLAETQYFGPGTRLLVL.

This clonotype was observed a handful of times. This rearrangement joins TRBV20-1 to TRBJ2-5, with D maybe TRBD2 (5 bases). V was cut by 6 bases and J by 2 bases, with 22 bases left in between. The CDR3 totals 16 residues. Germline V gene data show CDR1 as DFQATT and CDR2 as SNEGSKA (reference sequence). The DNA of the CDR3 is TGCAGTGCAAGGCCCCCTGGAGCGGCCGATCAAGAGACCCAGTACTTC. This gives the protein CSARPPGAADQETQYF.

This clonotype came up many times. This chain connects TRBV7-2 to TRBJ1-3; no clear D gene. V was pared by 2 bases and J by 0 bases, with 11 bases between. Germline V lookup: CDR1 SGHTA, CDR2 FQGNSA. This CDR3 is 16 amino acids long. CDR3 sequence (DNA): TGTGCCAGCAGCTTACTTGGGCAGTTCTCTGGAAACACCATATATTTT. This gives the protein CASSLLGQFSGNTIYF.

The gene calls are TRBV3-1 and TRBJ2-1, with TRBD1 identical over 7 bases. The CDR3 runs to 15 residues. Germline V lookup: CDR1 LGHDT, CDR2 YNNKEL (reference sequence). The J segment lost 4 bases and the V segment lost 2 bases, leaving 5 bases of the junction unmatched. The CDR3 coding sequence is TGTGCCAGCAGCCAACTCGACAGGGTTTACAATGAGCAGTTCTTC. This translates into CASSQLDRVYNEQFF.

J is TRBJ1-2 and V is TRBV29-1; weak D call: TRBD1 (5 bases). The CDR3 has 12 residues. Germline-derived CDR1 and CDR2 are SQVTM and ANQGSEA. V shed 7 bases and J shed 8 bases, with 17 bases lying between them. Here the CDR3 DNA reads TGCAGCGCGGGTGGGGGATTAGGGGGCTACACCTTC. Protein sequence: CSAGGGLGGYTF.

This clonotype was observed at least ten times. A junction boundary mismatches the germline segment, possibly from a read error. This chain joins TRBV4-3 and TRBJ2-5; 8 nucleotides line up with TRBD1. Germline values: CDR1 LGHNA, CDR2 YSLEER. The CDR3 length is 13 residues. Written as DNA, the CDR3 is TGCGCCAGCAGTCAAGGGACAGGAGAGACCCAGTACTTC. Its translation is CASSQGTGETQYF.

This clonotype was observed a handful of times. This chain links TRBV5-1 with TRBJ2-3; D gene ambiguous. Trimming left V 4 bases short and J 5 bases short, with 11 bases between. Germline assignment: CDR1 SGHRS and CDR2 YFSETQ. The CDR3 covers 13 residues. The CDR3 reads CASSGERRDTQYF. The CDR3 coding sequence is TGCGCCAGCAGCGGAGAACGGAGAGATACGCAGTATTTT.

J is TRBJ2-7 and V is TRBV18; TRBD1 matches at 7 bases. CDR1 and CDR2 from the germline V gene are KGHSH and LQKENI. Trimming took 1 base from V and 3 from J; bases not matched to a gene: 6. The length of the CDR3 is 15 residues. CDR3 in DNA: TGTGCCAGCTCACCACGGGCAGGGGGAAGCTACGAGCAGTACTTC. It translates to CASSPRAGGSYEQYF.

The rearrangement links TRBV24-1 to TRBJ2-3; D is unresolved. Germline CDR1 is KGHDR and CDR2 is SFDVKD. The CDR3 has 13 amino acids. Trimming took 1 base from V and 3 from J, leaving 4 bases between them. DNA for the CDR3: TGTGCCACCAGTGATTTCCGGACAGATACGCAGTATTTT. Translated, it gives CATSDFRTDTQYF.

The chain recombines TRBV5-1 with TRBJ1-2; D unclear. The CDR3 is 12 amino acids. Germline V gene sequence: CDR1 SGHRS, CDR2 YFSETQ. V lost 0 bases and J lost 8, with 8 bases in between. CDR3 DNA: TGCGCCAGCAGCTTGGGGTCAGACGGCTACACCTTC. Translated, it gives CASSLGSDGYTF.

Points on this clonotype: A single base separates this from a much larger clone, so it may be a read error. The chain uses TRBV7-2 and TRBJ1-5; TRBD1 is a possible D gene (6 bases). V lost 8 bases and J 4 bases, leaving 15 bases between the germline ends. The CDR3 totals 14 residues. Germline V gene data show CDR1 as SGHTA and CDR2 as FQGNSA. CDR3 sequence: CASGSAGTNQPQHF. DNA for the CDR3: TGTGCCAGCGGCAGCGCCGGGACAAATCAGCCCCAGCATTTT.

Note on this clonotype: Mismatch with germline at one junction end may stem from a read error. The gene calls are TRBV4-2 and TRBJ2-3, with a weak D call TRBD1 (5 bases). The CDR3 has 14 amino acids. CDR1 is LGHNA and CDR2 is YNFKEQ in the germline V gene. The CDR3 bases are TGTGCCAGCAGCCAAGATCTTTTGGCAGGGCGTGGGCATTTT. This translates into CASSQDLLAGRGHF.

About this clonotype: One end of the junction fails to match germline, which may point to a read error. This rearrangement joins TRBV7-9 to TRBJ2-7; 10 positions agree with TRBD1. This CDR3 is 14 amino acids long. Per germline, CDR1 SEHNR and CDR2 FQNEAQ (reference sequence). The CDR3 region is CASSFIDRGHEQHF. The CDR3 DNA follows: TGTGCCAGCAGCTTCATCGACAGGGGGCACGAGCAGCACTTC.

This clonotype was observed a few times. The V gene is TRBV28, the J gene TRBJ2-1; a possible D gene is TRBD2 (5 bases). From germline, CDR1 is MDHEN and CDR2 SYDVKM. The CDR3 consists of 16 residues. V lost 3 bases and J 5 bases, leaving 17 bases between the germline ends. CDR3 nucleotides: TGTGCCAGCAGTTTGCGAGCTCGGGGATTAAACAATGAGCAGTTCTTC. Translating gives CASSLRARGLNNEQFF.

V and J are TRBV6-5 and TRBJ2-1; 8 positions agree with TRBD1. This CDR3 comprises 17 residues. V dropped 5 bases and J dropped 2; count of bases not matched to a gene: 11. Germline CDR1 is MNHEY and CDR2 is SVGAGI. CDR3 DNA: TGTGCCAGCAGTCTACAGGACAGGGTGGGCCCCTACAATGAGCAGTTCTTC. Translating gives CASSLQDRVGPYNEQFF.

The rearrangement uses TRBV27 and TRBJ2-7; 10 bases line up with TRBD2. V was clipped by 2 bases and J by 3 bases; unmatched bases: 4. Germline V gene sequence: CDR1 MNHEY, CDR2 SMNVEV (reference sequence). The CDR3 sequence is 15 residues long. The CDR3 protein is CASSLTASGSYEQYF. CDR3 DNA sequence: TGTGCCAGCAGTTTAACGGCTAGCGGGAGCTACGAGCAGTACTTC.

This clonotype was found a few times. The rearrangement links TRBV20-1 to TRBJ2-1, with 12 bases that match TRBD2. Germline V gives CDR1 DFQATT, CDR2 SNEGSKA (reference sequence). V shed 3 bases, J shed 7 bases, and the junction held 4 bases outside the gene matches. This CDR3 has 14 residues. In nucleotides, the CDR3 is TGCAGTGCTAGCCCTAGCGGGGGGGCAAATGAGCAGTTCTTC. Amino acids: CSASPSGGANEQFF.

This clonotype was recorded a few times. The chain joins TRBV4-3 to TRBJ2-6; D is undetermined. V lost 1 base and J lost 4, with 11 bases in between. CDR3 length: 16 residues. Germline V gene lookup returns CDR1 LGHNA and CDR2 YSLEER. The chain's CDR3 is CASSQALRSGANVLTF. CDR3 coding DNA: TGCGCCAGCAGCCAAGCCCTGCGAAGCGGGGCCAACGTCCTGACTTTC.

This clonotype was picked up a small number of times. This chain connects TRBV9 to TRBJ2-1; maybe TRBD1 (6 bases). Germline V gene lookup returns CDR1 SGDLS and CDR2 YYNGEE. V lost 5 bases and J lost 9, with 15 bases in between. This CDR3 spans 13 amino acids. Written as DNA, the CDR3 is TGTGCCAGCAGTTCGTTACAGGGTGGTGAGCAGTTCTTC. Its translation is CASSSLQGGEQFF.

This clonotype turned up a few times. The chain recombines TRBV29-1 with TRBJ2-3; a possible D gene is TRBD1 (7 bases). V was trimmed by 5 bases and J by 8 bases, leaving 17 bases between them. Germline assignment: CDR1 SQVTM and CDR2 ANQGSEA. The CDR3 has 13 residues. The CDR3 DNA reads as TGCAGCGTTCAGCAGGGGGGAGATCGTACGCAGTATTTT. Protein sequence: CSVQQGGDRTQYF.

This clonotype was seen a handful of times. The chain recombines TRBV29-1 with TRBJ2-7; the D gene is possibly TRBD2 (5 bases). This CDR3 has 12 amino acids. Per the germline V gene, CDR1 is SQVTM and CDR2 is ANQGSEA. Trimming removed 3 bases at V and 2 bases at J, with 8 bases between. The CDR3 DNA reads as TGCAGCGTTGACACGGGAACCTACGAGCAGTACTTC. It codes for CSVDTGTYEQYF.

There are a few counts of this clonotype. CDR3: CASSLMTNTGELFF. In DNA form, the CDR3 reads TGTGCCAGCAGTTTAATGACGAACACCGGGGAGCTGTTTTTT. V gene TRBV28 combines with J gene TRBJ2-2; D is uncertain. Germline V gene sequence: CDR1 MDHEN, CDR2 SYDVKM. The CDR3 sequence is 14 residues long. V was trimmed by 2 bases and J by 0 bases, leaving 4 bases between them.

V gene TRBV3-1 combines with J gene TRBJ2-3; the match to TRBD1 covers 8 bases. Germline V gene lookup returns CDR1 LGHDT and CDR2 YNNKEL (reference sequence). After removal of 9 bases from V and 4 bases from J, the junction contained 9 bases not matched to a gene. This CDR3 has 14 residues. CDR3 nucleotide sequence: TGTGCCAGTTCACAGGGGGTGAACTCAGATACGCAGTATTTT. Its translation is CASSQGVNSDTQYF.

V is TRBV9 and J is TRBJ1-2; D not certain. Germline loops: CDR1 SGDLS, CDR2 YYNGEE. CDR3 length: 14 amino acids. The V end was cut by 0 bases, the J end by 1 base, with 7 bases between. CDR3 sequence reads: CASSVGGDNYGYTF. CDR3 nucleotide sequence: TGTGCCAGCAGCGTAGGAGGAGATAACTATGGCTACACCTTC.

V usage is TRBV4-3 and J usage is TRBJ2-1; D might be TRBD1 (5 bases). Trimming stripped 0 bases from V and 5 bases from J, with 20 bases between. Germline V gene lookup returns CDR1 LGHNA and CDR2 YSLEER. The CDR3 has 18 amino acids. The CDR3 reads CASSQETVPLSSHNEQFF. CDR3 bases: TGCGCCAGCAGCCAAGAGACAGTCCCCCTTTCTAGTCACAATGAGCAGTTCTTC.